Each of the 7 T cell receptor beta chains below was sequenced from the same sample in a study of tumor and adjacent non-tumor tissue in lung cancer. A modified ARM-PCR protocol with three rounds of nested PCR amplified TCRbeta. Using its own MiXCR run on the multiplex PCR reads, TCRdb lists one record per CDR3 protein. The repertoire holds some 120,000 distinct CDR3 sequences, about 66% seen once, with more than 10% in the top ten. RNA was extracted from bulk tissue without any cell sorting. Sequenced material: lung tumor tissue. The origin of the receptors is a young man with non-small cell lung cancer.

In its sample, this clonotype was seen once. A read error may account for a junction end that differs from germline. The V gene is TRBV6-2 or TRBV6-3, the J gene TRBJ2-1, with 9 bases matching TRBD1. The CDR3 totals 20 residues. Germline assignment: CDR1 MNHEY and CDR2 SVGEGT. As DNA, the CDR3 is TGTGTCAGTAGTTACTCGGCGGGACAGGGCCACCTAAGCTCCTACGATGAGCAGTTCTTC. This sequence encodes CVSSYSAGQGHLSSYDEQFF.

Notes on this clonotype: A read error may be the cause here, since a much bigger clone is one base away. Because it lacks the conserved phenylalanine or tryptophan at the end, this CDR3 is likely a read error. The CDR3 nucleotides read TGCAGTGCTAGAAGCGGGGGGGCCGAGACCCAGTACATC. It specifies CSARSGGAETQYI. The gene calls are TRBV20-1 and TRBJ2-5; 10 bases are shared with TRBD2. CDR1 DFQATT and CDR2 SNEGSKA come from the germline V gene (reference sequence). The CDR3 is 13 amino acids. Germline trimming cut 2 bases from V and 5 bases from J; bases unmatched to any gene: 2.

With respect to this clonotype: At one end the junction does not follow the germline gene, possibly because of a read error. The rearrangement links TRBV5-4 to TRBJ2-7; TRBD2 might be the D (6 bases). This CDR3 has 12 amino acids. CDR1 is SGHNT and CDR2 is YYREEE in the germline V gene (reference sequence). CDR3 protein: CSSSSDYYEQYF. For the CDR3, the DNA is TGTTCCAGTAGCTCGGACTACTACGAGCAGTACTTC.

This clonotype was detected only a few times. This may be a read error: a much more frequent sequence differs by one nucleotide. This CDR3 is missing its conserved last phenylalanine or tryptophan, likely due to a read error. The CDR3 bases are TGCGCCAGCAGCCCACTAGCGGGAGAAGGGACCCAGTACTCC. Translation gives CASSPLAGEGTQYS. The chain combines TRBV4-1 with TRBJ2-5; 11 bases map to TRBD2. J gave up 7 bases and V 4 bases, and 5 bases lay outside the gene matches. The germline V gene encodes CDR1 MGHRA and CDR2 YSYEKL. The CDR3 totals 14 residues.

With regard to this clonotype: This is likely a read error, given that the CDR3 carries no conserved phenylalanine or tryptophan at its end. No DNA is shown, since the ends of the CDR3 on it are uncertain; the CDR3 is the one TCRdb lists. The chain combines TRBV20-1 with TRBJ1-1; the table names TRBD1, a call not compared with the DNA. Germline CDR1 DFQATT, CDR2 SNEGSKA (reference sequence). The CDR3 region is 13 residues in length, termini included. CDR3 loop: CSARDSGTGISFV.

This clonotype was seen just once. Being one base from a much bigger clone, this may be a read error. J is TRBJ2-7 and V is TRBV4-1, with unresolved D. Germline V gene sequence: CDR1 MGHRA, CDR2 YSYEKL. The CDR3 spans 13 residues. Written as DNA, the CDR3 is TGCGCCAGCAGGCAAGGTCCCGGATACGAGCAGTACTTC. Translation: CASRQGPGYEQYF.

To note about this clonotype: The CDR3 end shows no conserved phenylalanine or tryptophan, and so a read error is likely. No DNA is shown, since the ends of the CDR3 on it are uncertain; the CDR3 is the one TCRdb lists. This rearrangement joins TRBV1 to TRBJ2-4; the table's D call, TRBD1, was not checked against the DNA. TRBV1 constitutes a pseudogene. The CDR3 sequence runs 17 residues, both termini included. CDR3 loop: CTSSQVQGGRSKNIQYL.